The clone carrying this TCR beta chain was counted many times. Antigen unknown. The CDR3 is 16 amino acids. V was pared by 0 bases and J by 2 bases, with 4 bases of the junction left unmatched. CDR1 MNHEY and CDR2 SMNVEV come from the germline V gene (reference sequence). Amplified regions were TCR beta CDR3 sequences from RNA transcripts. The HTBI primer set drove a first-round RT-PCR of the TCR CDR3. MiXCR was run by TCRdb on the multiplex PCR reads, yielding one entry per CDR3 protein. The sample has hundreds of thousands of distinct CDR3 sequences; over 12% are singletons. The source of the sample is a study of T cells in Graves' hyperthyroidism and ophthalmopathy. On the study more broadly: Peripheral blood sampling occurred at initial diagnosis, before any treatment. The study, taken as a whole, reports: Most expanded thyroid clonotypes above 0.001 also appeared in blood.

Uncontrolled infection, other autoimmune disease, pregnancy or lactation led to exclusion. Together with thyroid ultrasound, orbital computed tomography, serum thyroxine and TRAb, clinical symptoms were used for diagnoses. The source of this sequence is a woman in her thirties or forties with Graves' ophthalmopathy. Sample: blood. The chain couples TRBV27 to TRBJ2-3, with 8 bases matching TRBD2. CDR3 region: CASSLSGGRTTDTQYF. CDR3 nucleotides: TGTGCCAGCAGTTTATCGGGCGGGAGGACCACAGATACGCAGTATTTT.